This T cell receptor beta chain derives from a study of blood T cell repertoires in COVID-19. At the level of the study: COVID-19 samples, acute and convalescent, were from the United States, Italy and Spain. PBMCs, B-cell-depleted T cells, or T cells provided the cDNA or gDNA that made up the material.

This CDR3 is built from 13 residues. CDR1 is SGHTA and CDR2 is FQGTGA in the germline V gene. V was cut by 1 base and J by 4 bases, with 7 bases left in between. Patients of the Seattle cohort, enrolled during active infection, were followed longitudinally. Per the authors' pipeline: Reference gene primers were amplified, and this amplification served to estimate nucleated cell counts. Some clones are missing from TCRdb's copy, which holds only in-frame ones; the method was immunoSEQ multiplex PCR. The V and J calls and the clone size are those of that table, but D and trimming were determined from the DNA. This table holds 330,000 or so clones, around 90% found once.

This receptor was identified in a man aged 25 to 45 with COVID-19, enrolled during active disease. V gene TRBV7-3 combines with J gene TRBJ1-1; no firm D call. What was sequenced was peripheral blood. The CDR3 bases are TGTGCCAGCAGCTTAAAACGCAGCACTGAAGCTTTCTTT. Translated: CASSLKRSTEAFF.